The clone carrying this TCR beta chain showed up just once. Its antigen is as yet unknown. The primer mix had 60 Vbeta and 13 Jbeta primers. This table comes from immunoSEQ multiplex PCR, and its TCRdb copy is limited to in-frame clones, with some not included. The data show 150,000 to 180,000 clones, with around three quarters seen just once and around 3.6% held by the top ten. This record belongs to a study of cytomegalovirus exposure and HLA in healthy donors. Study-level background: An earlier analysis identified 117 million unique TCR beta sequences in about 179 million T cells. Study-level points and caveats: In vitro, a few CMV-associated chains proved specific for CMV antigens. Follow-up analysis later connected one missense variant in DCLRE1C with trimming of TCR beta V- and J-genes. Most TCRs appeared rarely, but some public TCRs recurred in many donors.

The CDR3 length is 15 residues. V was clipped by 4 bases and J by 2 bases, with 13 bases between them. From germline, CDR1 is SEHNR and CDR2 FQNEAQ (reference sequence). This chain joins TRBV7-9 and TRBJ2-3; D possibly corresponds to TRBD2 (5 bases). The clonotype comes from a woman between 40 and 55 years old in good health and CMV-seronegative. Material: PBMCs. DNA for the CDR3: TGTGCCAGCAGCTCTTACGAGCGGTCCACAGATACGCAGTATTTT. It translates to CASSSYERSTDTQYF.